This TCR beta chain was profiled in a study of CD8 T cells in ankylosing spondylitis. With respect to this clonotype: No antigen is known for it.

Study-level findings and limits: Earlier literature documents some of the motif variants in reactive arthritis synovial fluid and blood.

For TCR beta, libraries came from quantitative 5'-RACE with molecular barcodes. TCRdb analysed the 5' RACE reads with MiXCR anew, one entry per CDR3 protein. The repertoire includes 150,000 to 200,000 distinct CDR3 sequences, under 35% of them detected once, and about 6.3% sits in the top ten. Trimming removed 6 bases at V and 6 bases at J, with 9 bases between. This CDR3 is 12 amino acids long. Germline CDR1 SGHAT, CDR2 FQNNGV. The chain is built from TRBV11-2 and TRBJ2-1; TRBD2 is a possible D gene (6 bases). Sequencing was carried out using synovial fluid, either unsorted or a sorted T cell fraction (not recorded which). This TCR derives from a male donor with ankylosing spondylitis. The CDR3 protein is CASSSSANEQFF. The CDR3 DNA follows: TGTGCCAGCAGTTCTAGCGCCAATGAGCAGTTCTTC.